A selection of T cell receptor beta chains follows, all from one sample in a study of OX40 agonist ivuxolimab in advanced cancers. Profiling relied on immunoSEQ multiplex PCR, and the TCRdb table lists in-frame clones only, not all of them. Here the sample spans 80,000 to 95,000 clones, about 91% being singletons. The sequences come from CD4+ or CD8+ T cells sorted from blood, collected in a trial of the OX40 agonist ivuxolimab. The receptors stem from an adult with an advanced solid tumor such as melanoma, head and neck, liver or kidney cancer. The CDR3 runs from the conserved cysteine through the conserved F or W. A D gene is named only where the DNA matches it firmly. The size field is filled for only some rows; it gives once, few, many or a size class.

j_call: TRBJ1-4
clone_size: NA
v_call: TRBV15
d_call: TRBD1
cdr3_aa: CATSSRDRHNEKLFF
cdr3_nt: TGTGCCACCAGCAGCCGGGACAGACATAATGAAAAACTGTTTTTT

j_call: TRBJ1-1
clone_size: NA
v_call: TRBV5-1
d_call: NA
cdr3_aa: CASSFQGSTEAFF
cdr3_nt: TGCGCCAGCAGCTTTCAGGGGAGCACTGAAGCTTTCTTT

j_call: TRBJ2-3
clone_size: NA
v_call: TRBV10-1
d_call: NA
cdr3_aa: CASSADTDTQYF
cdr3_nt: TGCGCCAGCAGTGCGGACACTGATACGCAGTATTTT

j_call: TRBJ2-5
clone_size: NA
v_call: TRBV11-3
d_call: TRBD1
cdr3_aa: CASRDGTVGETQYF
cdr3_nt: TGTGCCAGCAGGGATGGGACAGTGGGGGAGACCCAGTACTTC

j_call: TRBJ2-5
clone_size: NA
v_call: TRBV5-4
d_call: TRBD1
cdr3_aa: CASSSQSGGGETQYF
cdr3_nt: TGTGCCAGCAGCTCCCAATCAGGGGGCGGGGAGACCCAGTACTTC

j_call: TRBJ2-7
clone_size: NA
v_call: TRBV19
d_call: TRBD2
cdr3_aa: CASTELAGGPGEQYF
cdr3_nt: TGTGCCAGTACGGAACTAGCGGGAGGGCCCGGCGAGCAGTACTTC

j_call: TRBJ1-6
clone_size: NA
v_call: TRBV6-6
d_call: NA
cdr3_aa: CASSRAGMNSPLHF
cdr3_nt: TGTGCCAGCTCCAGGGCAGGGATGAATTCACCCCTCCACTTT

j_call: TRBJ2-7
clone_size: few
v_call: TRBV12-5
d_call: NA
cdr3_aa: CASARSYEQYF
cdr3_nt: TGTGCTAGCGCTCGTTCCTACGAGCAGTACTTC

j_call: TRBJ2-5
clone_size: NA
v_call: TRBV27
d_call: TRBD2
cdr3_aa: CASSRTSGQETQYF
cdr3_nt: TGTGCCAGCAGCAGGACTAGCGGTCAAGAGACCCAGTACTTC

j_call: TRBJ1-6
clone_size: many
v_call: TRBV7-6
d_call: NA
cdr3_aa: CASSSVGGSPLHF
cdr3_nt: TGTGCCAGCAGCTCCGTCGGCGGGTCACCCCTCCACTTT

j_call: TRBJ2-7
clone_size: once
v_call: TRBV18
d_call: TRBD1
cdr3_aa: CASSTVPPGQGSSYEQYF
cdr3_nt: TGTGCCAGCTCAACTGTACCCCCTGGACAGGGCAGCTCCTACGAGCAGTACTTC

j_call: TRBJ2-3
clone_size: NA
v_call: TRBV18
d_call: NA
cdr3_aa: CASSLLVVDTQYF
cdr3_nt: TGTGCCAGCTCACTGTTAGTTGTAGATACGCAGTATTTT

j_call: TRBJ1-4
clone_size: once
v_call: TRBV25-1
d_call: NA
cdr3_aa: CASSEYLTSPSEEKLFF
cdr3_nt: TGTGCCAGCAGTGAATACCTCACCTCCCCCTCCGAAGAAAAACTGTTTTTT

j_call: TRBJ1-2
clone_size: NA
v_call: TRBV11-1
d_call: TRBD1
cdr3_aa: CASSPDRESYGYTF
cdr3_nt: TGTGCCAGCAGCCCGGACAGGGAAAGCTATGGCTACACCTTC

j_call: TRBJ1-6
clone_size: few
v_call: TRBV11-2
d_call: NA
cdr3_aa: CASSLRNSYNSPLHF
cdr3_nt: TGTGCCAGCAGCTTAAGGAACTCCTATAATTCACCCCTCCACTTT

j_call: TRBJ2-1
clone_size: NA
v_call: TRBV7-9
d_call: TRBD1
cdr3_aa: CASSKTGGGSYNEQFF
cdr3_nt: TGTGCCAGCAGCAAGACAGGGGGGGGCTCCTACAATGAGCAGTTCTTC

j_call: TRBJ2-1
clone_size: NA
v_call: TRBV19
d_call: TRBD2
cdr3_aa: CASIQSSGGSYNEQFF
cdr3_nt: TGTGCCAGTATTCAGTCTAGCGGGGGGTCCTACAATGAGCAGTTCTTC

j_call: TRBJ2-5
clone_size: once
v_call: TRBV5-4
d_call: TRBD2
cdr3_aa: CASSSGIVQETQYF
cdr3_nt: TGTGCCAGCAGCAGCGGGATTGTACAAGAGACCCAGTACTTC

j_call: TRBJ1-2
clone_size: NA
v_call: TRBV9
d_call: NA
cdr3_aa: CASSAGTNYGYTF
cdr3_nt: TGTGCCAGCAGTGCCGGGACGAACTATGGCTACACCTTC

j_call: TRBJ1-6
clone_size: NA
v_call: TRBV5-4
d_call: TRBD1
cdr3_aa: CASSLRTGRNSPLHF
cdr3_nt: TGTGCCAGCAGCTTGAGGACAGGGCGGAATTCACCCCTCCACTTT

j_call: TRBJ1-1
clone_size: NA
v_call: TRBV19
d_call: NA
cdr3_aa: CASSMGMVNTEAFF
cdr3_nt: TGTGCCAGTAGCATGGGGATGGTGAACACTGAAGCTTTCTTT

j_call: TRBJ2-5
clone_size: NA
v_call: TRBV29-1
d_call: TRBD1
cdr3_aa: CSVAGTGGAETQYF
cdr3_nt: TGCAGCGTGGCCGGGACAGGGGGCGCAGAGACCCAGTACTTC

j_call: TRBJ1-1
clone_size: NA
v_call: TRBV4-1
d_call: NA
cdr3_aa: CASSQEVRGVNTEAFF
cdr3_nt: TGCGCCAGCAGCCAAGAAGTCCGAGGGGTGAACACTGAAGCTTTCTTT

j_call: TRBJ2-1
clone_size: NA
v_call: TRBV18
d_call: NA
cdr3_aa: CASIQSGAPYNEQFF
cdr3_nt: TGTGCCAGCATACAGTCGGGGGCCCCCTACAATGAGCAGTTCTTC

j_call: TRBJ2-7
clone_size: NA
v_call: TRBV25-1
d_call: NA
cdr3_aa: CASRGVGGHEQYF
cdr3_nt: TGTGCCAGCAGAGGAGTGGGGGGTCACGAGCAGTACTTC

j_call: TRBJ2-5
clone_size: NA
v_call: TRBV5-1
d_call: NA
cdr3_aa: CASSITESLTNQETQYF
cdr3_nt: TGCGCCAGCAGCATCACGGAGTCCCTGACTAACCAAGAGACCCAGTACTTC

j_call: TRBJ2-7
clone_size: NA
v_call: TRBV19
d_call: TRBD2
cdr3_aa: CARGTSGSYEQYF
cdr3_nt: TGTGCCAGGGGGACTAGCGGGAGTTACGAGCAGTACTTC